This T cell receptor beta chain was found in a study of shared clonotypes between healthy human individuals. The method was immunoSEQ multiplex PCR; TCRdb's version includes in-frame clones alone and lacks a portion of them. Of roughly 2.6 million clones detected, over 85% appear once; the ten largest clones hold over 0.12%. The CDR3 totals 17 residues. V was shortened by 5 bases and J by 0 bases, with 20 bases between the two germline ends. Sequences were obtained from naive CD4+ T cells sorted from blood. The subset here: CD45RA+ positively selected. The receptor was isolated from a young man in good health. V gene TRBV23-1 combines with J gene TRBJ2-7; no firm D call. TRBV23-1 has ORF status, its function being uncertain. The CDR3 coding sequence is TGCGCCAGCAGTACACCGCTTGCGGCTAGATTCTCCTACGAGCAGTACTTC. Protein product: CASSTPLAARFSYEQYF.